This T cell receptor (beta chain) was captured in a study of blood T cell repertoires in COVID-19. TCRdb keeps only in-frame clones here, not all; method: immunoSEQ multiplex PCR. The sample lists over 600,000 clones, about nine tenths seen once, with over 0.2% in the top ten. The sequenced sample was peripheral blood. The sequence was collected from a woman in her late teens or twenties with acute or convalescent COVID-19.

In DNA, the CDR3 is TGTGCCAGTAGTATTGCCGGGACAGGGGGCTCAGAGACCCAGTACTTC. Its translation: CASSIAGTGGSETQYF. V and J are TRBV19 and TRBJ2-5; 12 bases line up with TRBD1. The junction had 6 bases not matched to a gene; V was cut back by 3 bases and J by 4 bases. The CDR3 loop spans 16 amino acids. Germline values: CDR1 LNHDA, CDR2 SQIVND (reference sequence).